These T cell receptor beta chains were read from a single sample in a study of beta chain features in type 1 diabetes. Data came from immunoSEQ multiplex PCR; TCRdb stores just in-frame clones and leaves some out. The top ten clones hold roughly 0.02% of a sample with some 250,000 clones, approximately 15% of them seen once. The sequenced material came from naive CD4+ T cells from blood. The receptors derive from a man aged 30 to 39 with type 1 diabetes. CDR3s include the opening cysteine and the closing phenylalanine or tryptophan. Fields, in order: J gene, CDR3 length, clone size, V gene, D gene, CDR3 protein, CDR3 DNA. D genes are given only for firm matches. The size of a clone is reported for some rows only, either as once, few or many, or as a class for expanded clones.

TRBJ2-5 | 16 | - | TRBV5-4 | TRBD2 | CAGGGRSGSGEETQYF | TGTGCCGGAGGGGGGAGGAGCGGGAGTGGTGAAGAGACCCAGTACTTC
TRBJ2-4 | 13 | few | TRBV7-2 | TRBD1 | CASSPTGQGIQYF | TGTGCCAGCAGCCCCACAGGACAGGGCATTCAGTACTTC
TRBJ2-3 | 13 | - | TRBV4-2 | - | CASSGRDTDTQYF | TGTGCCAGCAGTGGGCGGGACACAGATACGCAGTATTTT
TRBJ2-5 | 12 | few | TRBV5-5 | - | CASSGGAQTQYF | TGTGCCAGCAGCGGTGGGGCCCAGACCCAGTACTTC
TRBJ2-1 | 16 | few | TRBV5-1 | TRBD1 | CASSPQGQGGRNEQFF | TGCGCCAGCAGCCCGCAGGGACAGGGGGGAAGGAATGAGCAGTTCTTC
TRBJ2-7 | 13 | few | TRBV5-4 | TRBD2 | CASSLAGVREQYF | TGTGCCAGCAGCCTAGCGGGAGTGCGCGAGCAGTACTTC
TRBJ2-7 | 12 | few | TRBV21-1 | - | CASLPTACEQYF | TGTGCCAGCCTCCCGACAGCCTGTGAGCAGTACTTC
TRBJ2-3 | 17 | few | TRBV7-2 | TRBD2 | CASSLDSGLAGVRTQYF | TGTGCCAGCAGCTTAGATTCGGGACTAGCGGGAGTGCGCACGCAGTATTTT
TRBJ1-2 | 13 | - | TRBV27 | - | CASSKGGRDGYTF | TGTGCCAGCAGTAAAGGGGGAAGGGATGGCTACACCTTC
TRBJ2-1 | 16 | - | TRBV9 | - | CASTPGSGTSYNEQFF | TGTGCCAGCACCCCGGGGAGCGGAACCTCCTACAATGAGCAGTTCTTC
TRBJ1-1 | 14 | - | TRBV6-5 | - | CASSSQVSGTEAFF | TGTGCCAGCAGTTCACAGGTTTCGGGCACTGAAGCTTTCTTT
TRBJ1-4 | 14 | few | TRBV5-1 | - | CASRIGGTNEKLFF | TGCGCCAGCAGGATCGGGGGAACTAATGAAAAACTGTTTTTT
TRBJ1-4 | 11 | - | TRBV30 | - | CAWSPRGELFF | TGTGCCTGGTCCCCCAGGGGTGAACTGTTTTTT
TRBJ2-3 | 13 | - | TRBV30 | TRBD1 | CACRQGTLNTQYF | TGTGCCTGTAGACAGGGGACCTTGAATACGCAGTATTTT
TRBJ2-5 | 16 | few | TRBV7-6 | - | CASSFGTPAEVETQYF | TGTGCCAGCAGCTTTGGGACACCCGCGGAGGTGGAGACCCAGTACTTC
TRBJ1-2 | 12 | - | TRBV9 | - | CASSVGPYGYTF | TGTGCCAGCAGCGTAGGGCCCTATGGCTACACCTTC
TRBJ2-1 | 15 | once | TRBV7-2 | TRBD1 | CASSLAGQGNNEQFF | TGTGCCAGCAGCTTAGCGGGACAGGGGAACAATGAGCAGTTCTTC
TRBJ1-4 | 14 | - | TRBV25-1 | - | CASSEPGTNEKLFF | TGTGCCAGTTCGGAACCGGGGACTAATGAAAAACTGTTTTTT
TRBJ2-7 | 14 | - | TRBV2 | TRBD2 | CASSVTSGTYEQYF | TGTGCCAGCAGCGTGACTAGCGGGACCTACGAGCAGTACTTC
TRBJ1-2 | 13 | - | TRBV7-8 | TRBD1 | CASSLQGADGYTF | TGTGCCAGCAGCTTACAGGGGGCAGATGGCTACACCTTC
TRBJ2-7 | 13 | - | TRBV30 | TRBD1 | CAWSLGQVGEQYF | TGTGCCTGGAGTCTGGGACAGGTGGGCGAGCAGTACTTC
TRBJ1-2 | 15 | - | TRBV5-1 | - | CASSRETLLNYGYTF | TGCGCCAGCAGCCGGGAAACCTTACTTAACTATGGCTACACCTTC
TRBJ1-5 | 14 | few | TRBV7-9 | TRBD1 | CASSLTGGDQPQHF | TGTGCCAGCAGCTTAACAGGGGGTGATCAGCCCCAGCATTTT
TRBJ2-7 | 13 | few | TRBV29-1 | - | CSVEDGVGGEQYF | TGCAGCGTTGAAGATGGGGTAGGGGGCGAGCAGTACTTC
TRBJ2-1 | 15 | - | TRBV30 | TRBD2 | CAWSLGTSGGGEQFF | TGTGCCTGGTCCTTAGGGACTAGCGGGGGTGGTGAGCAGTTCTTC
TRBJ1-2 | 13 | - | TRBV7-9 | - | CASSLSFAGSGTF | TGTGCCAGCAGCCTATCCTTCGCGGGTTCAGGCACCTTC
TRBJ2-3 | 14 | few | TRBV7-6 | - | CASSPRFSTDTQYF | TGTGCCAGCAGCCCTCGGTTTAGCACAGATACGCAGTATTTT
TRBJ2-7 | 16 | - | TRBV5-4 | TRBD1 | CASSSPTTGETYEQYF | TGTGCCAGCAGCTCACCCACGACAGGGGAAACCTACGAGCAGTACTTC
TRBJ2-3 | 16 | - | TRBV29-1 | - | CSVEGDSRTGTDTQYF | TGCAGCGTTGAGGGGGACTCACGGACTGGCACAGATACGCAGTATTTT
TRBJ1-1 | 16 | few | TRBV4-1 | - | CASSPREALLNTEAFF | TGCGCCAGCAGCCCCCGGGAGGCTCTACTGAACACTGAAGCTTTCTTT
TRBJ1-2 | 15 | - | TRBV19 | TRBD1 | CASTQWDSLNYGYTF | TGTGCCAGTACTCAGTGGGACAGTCTCAACTATGGCTACACCTTC